This T cell receptor beta chain emerged from a study of naive and memory T cell subsets. Treatment defined: skin biopsy from PPD injection site in Mantoux-positive individual. TCR cDNA received a 3' ligated oligonucleotide that carried a UMI. This clonotype was recorded many times. Ligated cDNA underwent four rounds of PCR with nested alpha and beta constant region primers and SP2. A single record per CDR3 protein comes from TCRdb applying MiXCR to the UMI-ligation and nested PCR reads. Here the sample spans 11,000 to 15,000 distinct CDR3 sequences, under 6.5% being singletons. Germline assignment: CDR1 SGHKS and CDR2 YYEKEE (reference sequence). The CDR3 loop spans 15 amino acids. V was clipped by 4 bases and J by 5 bases, with 15 bases between them.

The TCR sequence derives from an adult in good health. Sequences were derived from skin, sampled from a tuberculin skin test site. V and J are TRBV5-5 and TRBJ2-2; a weak D match, TRBD1 (6 bases). In DNA, the CDR3 is TGTGCCAGCAGCGACGTGACAGGAGGAACCGGGGAGCTGTTTTTT. This encodes CASSDVTGGTGELFF.